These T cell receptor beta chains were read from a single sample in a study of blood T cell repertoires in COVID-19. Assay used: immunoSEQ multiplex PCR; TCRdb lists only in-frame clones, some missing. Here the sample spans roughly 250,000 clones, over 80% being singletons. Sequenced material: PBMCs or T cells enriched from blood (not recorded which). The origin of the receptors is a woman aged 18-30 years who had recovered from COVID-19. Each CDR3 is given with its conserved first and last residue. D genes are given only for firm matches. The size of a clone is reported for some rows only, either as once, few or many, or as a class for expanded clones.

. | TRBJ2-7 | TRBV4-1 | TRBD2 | TGCGCCAGCAGCCCAGAGACTAGCGGGAGGTCGTACGAGCAGTACTTC | CASSPETSGRSYEQYF
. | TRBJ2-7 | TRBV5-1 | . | TGCGCCAGCAGCTTGGAACCCTTAGGACTACGCCCCTACGAGCAGTACTTC | CASSLEPLGLRPYEQYF
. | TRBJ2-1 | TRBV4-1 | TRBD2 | TGCGCCAGCAGCCAAGGTCAACTAGCGGGATTCCATGAGCAGTTCTTC | CASSQGQLAGFHEQFF
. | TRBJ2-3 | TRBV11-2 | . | TGTGCCAGCAGCCCTCTGGATACGCAGTATTTT | CASSPLDTQYF
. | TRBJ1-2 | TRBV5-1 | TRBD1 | TGCGCCAGCAGCTCTCGTTCCCTGGACAGGGCCTATGGCTACACCTTC | CASSSRSLDRAYGYTF
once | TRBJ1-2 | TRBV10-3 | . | TGTGCCATCAGTACCGGACAGTCCTATGGCTACACCTTC | CAISTGQSYGYTF
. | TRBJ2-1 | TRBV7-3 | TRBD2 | TGTGCCAGCAGCTTAACGGGGACTAGCGGGAATTCCTACAATGAGCAGTTCTTC | CASSLTGTSGNSYNEQFF
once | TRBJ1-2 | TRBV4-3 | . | TGCGCCAGCAGCCAGTTAGGGTCAGGGGGCTACACCTTC | CASSQLGSGGYTF
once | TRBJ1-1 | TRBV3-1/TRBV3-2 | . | TGTGCCAGCAGCCTCCTTGCTGAAGCTTTCTTT | CASSLLAEAFF
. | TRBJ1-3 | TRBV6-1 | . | TGTGCCAGCAGTGAAGGGAGACAGGACACCATATATTTT | CASSEGRQDTIYF
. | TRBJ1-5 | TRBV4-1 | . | TGCGCCAGCAGCCAAGACGGCGGGACTTGGGGCAATCAGCCCCAGCATTTT | CASSQDGGTWGNQPQHF
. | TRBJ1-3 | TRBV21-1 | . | TGTGCCGGGTGGGACACCTGCTATCCTGGAAACACCATATATTTT | CAGWDTCYPGNTIYF
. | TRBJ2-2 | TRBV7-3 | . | TGTGCCAGCAGCACTGGTTATTACACCGGGGAGCTGTTTTTT | CASSTGYYTGELFF
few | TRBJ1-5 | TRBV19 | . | TGTGCCAGTAGTAGGGGGGGTGAGAATCAGCCCCAGCATTTT | CASSRGGENQPQHF
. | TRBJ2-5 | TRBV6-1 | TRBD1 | TGTGCCAGCAGTGATACAGGGGGGAGGTCGTGGGAGACCCAGTACTTC | CASSDTGGRSWETQYF
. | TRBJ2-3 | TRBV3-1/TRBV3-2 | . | TGTGCCAGCAGCCAAGTACTTCTAGGCGGCACAGATACGCAGTATTTT | CASSQVLLGGTDTQYF
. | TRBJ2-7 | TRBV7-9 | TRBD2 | TGTGCCAGCAGCTTAGCGCGGGGGGGAGGCCCCCACGAGCAGTACTTC | CASSLARGGGPHEQYF